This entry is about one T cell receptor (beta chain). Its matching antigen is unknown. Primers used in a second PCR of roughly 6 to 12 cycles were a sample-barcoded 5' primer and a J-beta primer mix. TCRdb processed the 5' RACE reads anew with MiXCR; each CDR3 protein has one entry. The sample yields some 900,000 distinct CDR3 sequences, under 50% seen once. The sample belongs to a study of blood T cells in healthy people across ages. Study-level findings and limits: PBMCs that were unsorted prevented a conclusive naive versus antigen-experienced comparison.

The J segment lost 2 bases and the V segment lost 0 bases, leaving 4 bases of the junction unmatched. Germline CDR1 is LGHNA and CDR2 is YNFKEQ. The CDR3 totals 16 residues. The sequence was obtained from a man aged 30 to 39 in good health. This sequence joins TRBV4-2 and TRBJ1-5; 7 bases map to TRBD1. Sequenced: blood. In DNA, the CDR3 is TGTGCCAGCAGCCAAGAGGAGACAGGGCGCAATCAGCCCCAGCATTTT. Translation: CASSQEETGRNQPQHF.